The source of this T cell receptor beta chain is a study of cytomegalovirus exposure and HLA in healthy donors. Study-level background: Genotyping showed roughly 77% of roughly 400 donors falling in the Caucasian-associated ancestry cluster.

The PCR ran on 60 Vbeta and 13 Jbeta primers. Only in-frame clones appear in the TCRdb table, and some are missing; sequencing was by immunoSEQ multiplex PCR. Found here are about 180,000 clones, around 84% of them singletons; the top ten hold 1% to 1.5%. As to this clone: The antigen is not known.

From germline, CDR1 is SGHDT and CDR2 YYEEEE. CDR3 length: 15 amino acids. The V gene end was trimmed by 1 base and the J gene end by 7 bases; junction bases not matched to a gene: 10. Study-wide findings and caveats: Evidence from a later analysis indicated that most CMV-associated TCR beta chains looked HLA-restricted. Reports indicate that TCR beta sequences accurately predicted the HLA-A and HLA-B alleles of most subjects. Several of the most significant clusters were apparently associated with common viral pathogens in a later analysis.

This receptor was obtained from a girl aged 2-10 years in good health and CMV-seropositive. The sequencing input was PBMCs. V is TRBV5-6 and J is TRBJ1-2; TRBD1 matches at 7 bases. The CDR3 sequence: CASSLSGTESGGYTF. CDR3 DNA sequence: TGTGCCAGCAGCTTGAGTGGGACAGAGTCGGGTGGCTACACCTTC.